Below, 9 T cell receptor beta chains from the same sample are listed, as sequenced in a study of human T cells and chemical hapten exposure. Regarding time point: patch test 3, about 24 weeks after DPC sensitization. Treatment given: therapeutic diphenylcyclopropenone sensitization with weekly scalp DPC. TCRdb used MiXCR to reprocess the RACE reads, holding one entry per CDR3 protein. The sample consists of about 190,000 distinct CDR3 sequences, around 25% of them appearing once. Source: whole blood, taken in connection with sensitization to the hapten diphenylcyclopropenone (DPC). The receptor set was obtained from a middle-aged woman with alopecia areata. Some clones in this sample may be carry-over from other donors' samples.

This clonotype was seen a handful of times. The chain is built from TRBV2 and TRBJ2-1, with 10 bases fitting TRBD2. CDR3 length: 21 residues. V was clipped by 4 bases and J by 5 bases; unmatched bases: 23. Germline V CDR1 and CDR2: SNHLY, FYNNEI. CDR3 sequence: CASSGGGSPSSGSALDNEQFF. CDR3 nucleotides: TGTGCCAGCAGTGGCGGAGGCTCTCCTTCTAGCGGGAGTGCGTTAGACAATGAGCAGTTCTTC.

The table lists this clonotype with many counts. This sequence joins TRBV7-2 and TRBJ2-7; no firm D call. In germline, CDR1 is SGHTA, CDR2 FQGNSA. There are 12 residues in the CDR3. V shed 3 bases and J shed 7 bases, with 10 bases lying between them. In nucleotides, the CDR3 is TGTGCCAGCAGCTTGATACCAAGGGAGCAGTACTTC. Protein product: CASSLIPREQYF.

The J gene is TRBJ2-7, the V gene TRBV29-1; 7 positions agree with TRBD1. Unmatched junction bases numbered 8, after V lost 7 bases and J lost 2 bases. The CDR3 loop spans 13 amino acids. Germline V CDR1 and CDR2: SQVTM, ANQGSEA. CDR3 amino acids: CSANDRATYEQYF. The CDR3, as DNA: TGCAGCGCAAACGACAGGGCTACCTACGAGCAGTACTTC.

This clonotype was detected ten times or more. CDR3 nucleotide sequence: TGTGCCAGCAGTTCTTCAGGGGGAATCACAGATACGCAGTATTTT. This translates into CASSSSGGITDTQYF. The gene calls are TRBV28 and TRBJ2-3; 7 bases align to TRBD1. From germline, CDR1 is MDHEN and CDR2 SYDVKM. This CDR3 comprises 15 residues. The V gene end was trimmed by 4 bases and the J gene end by 2 bases; junction bases not matched to a gene: 6.

This clonotype was seen ten or more times. In DNA, the CDR3 is TGTGCCAGCAGCCCCGTCGGGACAGTCTTTTACGAGCAGTACTTC. This translates into CASSPVGTVFYEQYF. V usage is TRBV14 and J usage is TRBJ2-7, with 7 nucleotides matching TRBD1. The germline CDR1 and CDR2 sequences are SGHDN and FVKESK. The CDR3 spans 15 residues. With 4 bases clipped from V and 4 bases from J, the junction kept 10 bases outside the gene matches.

This clonotype came up a few times. The chain carries TRBV9 and TRBJ1-2, with 9 bases matching TRBD1. V was pared by 4 bases and J by 4 bases, with 5 bases of the junction left unmatched. This CDR3 comprises 14 residues. The V gene's germline CDR1 is SGDLS and CDR2 YYNGEE. CDR3 region: CASSTQGAVYGYTF. The DNA of the CDR3 is TGTGCCAGCAGCACACAGGGGGCTGTCTATGGCTACACCTTC.

This clonotype has only a few counts. The chain is built from TRBV28 and TRBJ2-7, with 8 nucleotides matching TRBD1. The CDR3 runs to 14 residues. Germline V gene lookup returns CDR1 MDHEN and CDR2 SYDVKM. With V trimmed by 4 bases and J by 3 bases, 5 bases remained unmatched. CDR3 region: CASSWQGAGYEQYF. DNA for the CDR3: TGTGCCAGCAGTTGGCAGGGGGCCGGCTACGAGCAGTACTTC. Full variable domain (missing parts from reference TRBV28 and TRBJ2-7): DVKVTQSSRYLVKRTGEKVFLECVQDMDHENMFWYRQDPGLGLRLIYFSYDVKMKEKGDIPEGYSVSREKKERFSLILESASTNQTSMYLCASSWQGAGYEQYFGPGTRLTVT.

This chain uses TRBV5-1 with TRBJ2-1, with 7 bases fitting TRBD2. Germline CDR1 SGHRS, CDR2 YFSETQ. The junction had 10 bases not matched to a gene; V was cut back by 1 base and J by 9 bases. The CDR3 length is 15 residues. The CDR3 is CASSLRGRAGIEQFF. CDR3 nucleotides: TGCGCCAGCAGCTTGCGAGGGAGGGCCGGTATTGAGCAGTTCTTC. The variable domain in full, completed from reference TRBV5-1 and TRBJ2-1, reads KAGVTQTPRYLIKTRGQQVTLSCSPISGHRSVSWYQQTPGQGLQFLFEYFSETQRNKGNFPGRFSGRQFSNSRSEMNVSTLELGDSALYLCASSLRGRAGIEQFFGPGTRLTVL.

The chain joins TRBV28 to TRBJ2-3; the D is unclear. V was trimmed by 3 bases and J by 1 base, leaving 5 bases between them. The V gene's germline CDR1 is MDHEN and CDR2 SYDVKM. The CDR3 spans 13 residues. The CDR3 coding sequence is TGTGCCAGCAGTTTTGTGGGCACAGATACGCAGTATTTT. Translation gives CASSFVGTDTQYF.